Given below is one T cell receptor (beta chain) in context. The CDR3 is made up of 16 amino acids. The germline V and J ends were trimmed by 3 bases and 4 bases, with 15 bases remaining between them. Generated by immunoSEQ multiplex PCR, the TCRdb table keeps only in-frame clones and is missing some. The sample records about 62,000 clones, roughly 80% being singletons. The record originates from a study of OX40 agonist ivuxolimab in advanced cancers. This rearrangement joins TRBV23-1 to TRBJ2-2; D is unclear. TRBV23-1 is given ORF status, its function remaining uncertain. This TCR derives from an adult with an advanced solid tumor such as melanoma, head and neck, liver or kidney cancer. The specimen comprised CD4+ or CD8+ T cells sorted from blood, sampled in a trial of the OX40 agonist ivuxolimab. In DNA form, the CDR3 reads TGCGCCAGCAGTCAGTTACCCCTGACCTGCACCGGGGAGCTGTTTTTT. As protein: CASSQLPLTCTGELFF.